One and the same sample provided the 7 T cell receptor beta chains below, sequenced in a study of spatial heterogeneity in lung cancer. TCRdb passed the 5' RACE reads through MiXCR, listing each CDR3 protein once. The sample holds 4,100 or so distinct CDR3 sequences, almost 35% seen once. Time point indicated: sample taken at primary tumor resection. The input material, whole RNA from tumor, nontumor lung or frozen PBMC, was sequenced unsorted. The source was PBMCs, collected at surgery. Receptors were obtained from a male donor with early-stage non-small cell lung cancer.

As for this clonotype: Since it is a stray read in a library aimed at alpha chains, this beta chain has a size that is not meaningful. This CDR3 reads CATSRGNEQFF. In DNA form, the CDR3 reads TGTGCCACCAGTAGGGGTAATGAGCAGTTCTTC. This chain links TRBV24-1 with TRBJ2-1, with a tentative D call TRBD1 (5 bases). Trimming took 6 bases from V and 7 from J, leaving 6 bases between them. The CDR3 is 11 amino acids. CDR1 is KGHDR, CDR2 SFDVKD, per germline.

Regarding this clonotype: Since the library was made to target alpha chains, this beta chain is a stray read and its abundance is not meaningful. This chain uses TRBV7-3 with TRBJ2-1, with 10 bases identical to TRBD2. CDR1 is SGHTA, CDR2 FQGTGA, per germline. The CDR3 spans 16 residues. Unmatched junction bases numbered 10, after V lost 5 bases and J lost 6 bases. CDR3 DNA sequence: TGTGCCAGCAGCCCCCAAGCGGGAGGGGTGGGCAATGAGCAGTTCTTC. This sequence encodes CASSPQAGGVGNEQFF.

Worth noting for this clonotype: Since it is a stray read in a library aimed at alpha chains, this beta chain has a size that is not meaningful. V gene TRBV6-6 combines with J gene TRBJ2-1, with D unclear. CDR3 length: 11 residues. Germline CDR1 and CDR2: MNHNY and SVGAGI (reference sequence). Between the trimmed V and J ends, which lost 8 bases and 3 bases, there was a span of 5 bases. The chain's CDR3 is CASGVYNEQFF. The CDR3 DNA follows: TGTGCCAGCGGGGTCTACAATGAGCAGTTCTTC.

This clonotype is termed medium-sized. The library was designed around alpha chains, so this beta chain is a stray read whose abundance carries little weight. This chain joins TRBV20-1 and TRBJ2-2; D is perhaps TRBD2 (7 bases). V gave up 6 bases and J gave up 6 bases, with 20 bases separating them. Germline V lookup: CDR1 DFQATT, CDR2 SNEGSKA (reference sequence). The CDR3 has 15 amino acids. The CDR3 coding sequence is TGCAGTGCCAACCAAGGGGGAGGGGATGCCGGGGAGCTGTTTTTT. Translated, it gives CSANQGGGDAGELFF.

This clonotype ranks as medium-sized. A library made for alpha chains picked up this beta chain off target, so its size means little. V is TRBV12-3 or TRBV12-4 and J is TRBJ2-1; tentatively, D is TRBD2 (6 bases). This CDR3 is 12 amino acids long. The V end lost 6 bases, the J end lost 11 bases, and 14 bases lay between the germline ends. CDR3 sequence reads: CASSILAEKQFF. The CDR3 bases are TGTGCCAGCAGCATACTAGCAGAAAAGCAGTTCTTC.

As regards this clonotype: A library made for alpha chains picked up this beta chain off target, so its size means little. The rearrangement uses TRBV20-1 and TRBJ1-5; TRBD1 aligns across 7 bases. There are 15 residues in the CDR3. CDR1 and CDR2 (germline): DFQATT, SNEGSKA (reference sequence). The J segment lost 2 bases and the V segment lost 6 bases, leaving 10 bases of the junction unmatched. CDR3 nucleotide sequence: TGCAGTGCCCTAATGAGGACAGGCGGCAATCAGCCCCAGCATTTT. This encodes CSALMRTGGNQPQHF.

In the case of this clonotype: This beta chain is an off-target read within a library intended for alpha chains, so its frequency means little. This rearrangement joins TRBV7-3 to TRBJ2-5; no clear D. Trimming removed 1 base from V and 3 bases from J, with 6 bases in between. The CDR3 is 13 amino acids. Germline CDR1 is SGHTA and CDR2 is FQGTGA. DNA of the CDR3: TGTGCCAGCAGCTTAAAAGCGAAAGAGACCCAGTACTTC. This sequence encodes CASSLKAKETQYF.